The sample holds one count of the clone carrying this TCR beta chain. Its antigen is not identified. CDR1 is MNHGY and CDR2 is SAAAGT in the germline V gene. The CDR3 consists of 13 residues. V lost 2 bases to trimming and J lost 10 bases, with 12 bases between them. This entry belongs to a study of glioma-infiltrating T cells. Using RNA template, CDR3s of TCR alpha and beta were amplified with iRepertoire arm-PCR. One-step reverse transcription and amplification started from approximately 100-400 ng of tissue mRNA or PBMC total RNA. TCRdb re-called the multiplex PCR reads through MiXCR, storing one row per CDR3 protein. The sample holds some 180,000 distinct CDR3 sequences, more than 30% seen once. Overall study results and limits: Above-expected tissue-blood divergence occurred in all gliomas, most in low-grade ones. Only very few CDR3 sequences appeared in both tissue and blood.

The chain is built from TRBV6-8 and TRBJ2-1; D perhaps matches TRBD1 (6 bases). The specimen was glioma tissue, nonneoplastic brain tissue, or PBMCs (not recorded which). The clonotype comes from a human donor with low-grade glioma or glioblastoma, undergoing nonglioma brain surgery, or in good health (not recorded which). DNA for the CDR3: TGTGCCAGCAGTTACAGGGACACCGGGGAGCAGTTCTTC. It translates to CASSYRDTGEQFF.